This T cell receptor (beta chain) was observed in a study of shared clonotypes between healthy human individuals. Study-level results: Naive subsets generally exceeded memory subsets in estimated richness.

Concerning this clone: Its antigen is still unknown. The sample holds other DNA sequences that translate to the same CDR3.

Generated by immunoSEQ multiplex PCR, the TCRdb table keeps only in-frame clones and is missing some. This sample carries 950,000 to 1,100,000 clones, under 80% of them seen once, and the ten largest clones take 1.4%. Per the germline V gene, CDR1 is MNHNS and CDR2 is SASEGT. Deletions cut 7 bases from V and 1 base from J, with 4 bases between. The CDR3 consists of 11 residues. This sequence originates from a man between 18 and 35 years old in good health. The sample taken for sequencing was memory CD4+ T cells sorted from blood. The sample's subset: CD45RA-negative fraction. The J gene is TRBJ1-1, the V gene TRBV6-1, with D hard to call. The CDR3: CASTPNTEAFF. The DNA for the CDR3 is TGTGCCAGCACTCCGAACACTGAAGCTTTCTTT.